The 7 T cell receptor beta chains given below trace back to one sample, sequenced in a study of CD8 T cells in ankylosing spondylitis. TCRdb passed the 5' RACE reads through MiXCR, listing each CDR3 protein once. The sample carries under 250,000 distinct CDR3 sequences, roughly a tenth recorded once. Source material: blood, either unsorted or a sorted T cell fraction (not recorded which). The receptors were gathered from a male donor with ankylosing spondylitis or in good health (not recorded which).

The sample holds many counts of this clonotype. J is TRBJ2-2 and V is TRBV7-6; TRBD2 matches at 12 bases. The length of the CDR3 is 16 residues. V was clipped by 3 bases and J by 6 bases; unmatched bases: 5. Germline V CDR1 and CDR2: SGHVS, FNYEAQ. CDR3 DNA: TGTGCCAGCAGCTTGTTGGCTAGCGGGAGGGCCGGGGAGCTGTTTTTT. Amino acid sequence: CASSLLASGRAGELFF. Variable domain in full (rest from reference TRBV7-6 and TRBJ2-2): GAGVSQSPRYKVTKRGQDVALRCDPISGHVSLYWYRQALGQGPEFLTYFNYEAQQDKSGLPNDRFSAERPEGSISTLTIQRTEQRDSAMYRCASSLLASGRAGELFFGEGSRLTVL.

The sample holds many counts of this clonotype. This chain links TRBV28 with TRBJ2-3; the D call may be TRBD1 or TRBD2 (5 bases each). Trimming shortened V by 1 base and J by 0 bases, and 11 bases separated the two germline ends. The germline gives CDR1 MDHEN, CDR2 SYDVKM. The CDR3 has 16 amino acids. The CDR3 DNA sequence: TGTGCCAGCAGTTTATCGGGCAGGGAGAGCACAGATACGCAGTATTTT. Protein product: CASSLSGRESTDTQYF.

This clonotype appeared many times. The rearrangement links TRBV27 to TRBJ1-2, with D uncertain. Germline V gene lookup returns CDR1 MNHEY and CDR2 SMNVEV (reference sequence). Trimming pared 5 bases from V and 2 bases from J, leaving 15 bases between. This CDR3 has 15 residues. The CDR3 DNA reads TGTGCCAGCAGTGCCTACGCAGGATCCAACTATGGCTACACCTTC. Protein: CASSAYAGSNYGYTF.

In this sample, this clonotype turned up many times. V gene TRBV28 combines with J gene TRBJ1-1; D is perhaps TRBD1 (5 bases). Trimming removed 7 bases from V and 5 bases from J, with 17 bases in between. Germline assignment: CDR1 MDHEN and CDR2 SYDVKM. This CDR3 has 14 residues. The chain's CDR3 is CASKRDLRGTEAFF. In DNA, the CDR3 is TGTGCCAGCAAGAGGGACTTGAGGGGAACTGAAGCTTTCTTT.

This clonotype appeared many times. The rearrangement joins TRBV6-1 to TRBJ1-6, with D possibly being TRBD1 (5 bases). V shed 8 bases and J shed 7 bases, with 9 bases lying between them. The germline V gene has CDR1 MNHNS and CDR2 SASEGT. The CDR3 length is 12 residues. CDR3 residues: CASRDPNSPLHF. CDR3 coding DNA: TGTGCCAGCCGGGACCCAAATTCACCCCTCCACTTT.

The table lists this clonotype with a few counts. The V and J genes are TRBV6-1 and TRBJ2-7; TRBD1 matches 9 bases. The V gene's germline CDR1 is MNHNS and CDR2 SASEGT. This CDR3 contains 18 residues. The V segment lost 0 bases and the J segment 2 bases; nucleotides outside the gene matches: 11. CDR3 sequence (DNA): TGTGCCAGCAGTGAAGCTCTGACCGGGACAGGGACGCCCTACGAGCAGTACTTC. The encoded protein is CASSEALTGTGTPYEQYF.

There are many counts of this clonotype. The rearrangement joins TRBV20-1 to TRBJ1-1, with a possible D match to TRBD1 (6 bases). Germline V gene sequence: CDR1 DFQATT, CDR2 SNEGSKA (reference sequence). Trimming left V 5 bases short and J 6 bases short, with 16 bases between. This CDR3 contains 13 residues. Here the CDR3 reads CSARKPGGPEAFF. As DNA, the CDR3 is TGCAGTGCTCGCAAACCTGGGGGGCCTGAAGCTTTCTTT.